The subject of this entry is one TCR beta chain. Its antigen is currently unknown. These data are taken from a study of CXCR3-negative and CXCR3-positive naive CD8 T cells. Study outcomes and limitations: Greater hydrophobicity was found in TRB CDR3s of CXCR3-positive naive cells than of CXCR3-negative naive cells.

Each TRB cDNA library was prepared by 5' RACE (with UMI labels). TCRdb re-called the 5' RACE reads and shows each CDR3 protein once, DNA omitted. This repertoire comprises about 150,000 distinct CDR3 sequences; its ten largest clones make up under 0.5%. The source material was naive CXCR3+ CD8+ T cells from blood. Stated subset: CD45RO-CCR7+CD27+CD95- naive CD8+ T cells expressing CXCR3 (TNR3+). The source of this sequence is a human donor in good health. Some clones in this sample may be carry-over from other donors' samples.

CDR3 in amino acids: CSVANIGVYGYTF. V is TRBV29-1 and J is TRBJ1-2; the D gene TCRdb calls, TRBD1, cannot be checked with no DNA. Per the germline V gene, CDR1 is SQVTM and CDR2 is ANQGSEA. The length of the CDR3 is 13 residues.